Reported below is one T cell receptor (beta chain). The repertoire was sequenced with immunoSEQ multiplex PCR; TCRdb's copy has only in-frame clones and lacks some. The sample comprises more than 550,000 clones, 75% to 90% of which are singletons, and about 0.011% rests with the top ten. These data belong to a study of shared T cell receptors in the human thymus. These data were likewise used in another study, on human thymus T cells. From that second work: Corrective cardiac operations yielded the resected thymus tissue. Related research found strongly overlapping thymic repertoires in unrelated individuals.

Input material: thymocytes. The receptor was isolated from a girl under three years old with a congenital heart defect.

CDR3 sequence: CASSLGRMGGGRTDTQYF. The CDR3 nucleotides are TGTGCCAGCAGCTTGGGGAGGATGGGCGGGGGGCGAACAGATACGCAGTATTTT. The chain employs TRBV13 and TRBJ2-3, with 8 positions matching TRBD2. After removal of 3 bases from V and 3 bases from J, the junction contained 14 bases not matched to a gene. The CDR3 contains 18 residues. Germline V CDR1 and CDR2: PRHDT, FYEKMQ (reference sequence).